These 15 T cell receptor beta chains originate from one sample sequenced in a study of shared clonotypes between healthy human individuals. Terminally differentiated effector memory CD45RA+ cells were excluded by CCR7 positive selection of CD45RO-negative cells. Only in-frame clones appear in the TCRdb table, and some are missing; sequencing was by immunoSEQ multiplex PCR. The sample holds some 2,100,000 clones, 85% to 95% seen once. The source material was naive CD8+ T cells from PBMCs. These receptors were collected from a man between 18 and 35 years old in good health. Some clones in this sample may be carry-over from other donors' samples.

The chain recombines TRBV19 with TRBJ2-7, with D perhaps assigned TRBD1 or TRBD2 (5 bases each). The germline gives CDR1 LNHDA, CDR2 SQIVND (reference sequence). V lost 1 base and J lost 6, with 16 bases in between. The CDR3 is 15 residues long. CDR3 residues: CASSIGRGPSSEQYF. In DNA form, the CDR3 reads TGTGCCAGTAGTATAGGAAGGGGACCAAGTAGCGAGCAGTACTTC.

The chain combines TRBV2 with TRBJ2-1; 8 bases agree with TRBD2. V lost 3 bases to trimming and J lost 3 bases; unmatched junction nucleotides: 7. Germline V gene lookup returns CDR1 SNHLY and CDR2 FYNNEI. CDR3 length equals 16 residues. CDR3 loop: CASSDRVAGLYNEQFF. The CDR3 nucleotides are TGTGCCAGCAGTGATCGAGTAGCGGGACTCTACAATGAGCAGTTCTTC. Variable domain in full (rest from reference TRBV2 and TRBJ2-1): EPEVTQTPSHQVTQMGQEVILRCVPISNHLYFYWYRQILGQKVEFLVSFYNNEISEKSEIFDDQFSVERPDGSNFTLKIRSTKLEDSAMYFCASSDRVAGLYNEQFFGPGTRLTVL.

The genes are TRBV6-6 and TRBJ2-7; maybe TRBD2 (6 bases). This CDR3 region has 14 residues. The V gene lost 4 bases and the J gene lost 0 bases, with 10 bases spanning the gap. CDR1 and CDR2 from the germline V gene are MNHNY and SVGAGI (reference sequence). The CDR3 nucleotides read TGTGCCAGCAGTTTTGGAGGGCACTCCTACGAGCAGTACTTC. It codes for CASSFGGHSYEQYF.

This chain connects TRBV7-9 to TRBJ2-5, with D possibly being TRBD1 (6 bases). The CDR3 runs to 14 residues. V lost 11 bases and J lost 5, with 21 bases in between. The germline CDR1 and CDR2 sequences are SEHNR and FQNEAQ (reference sequence). Here the CDR3 reads CAASNRELRETQYF. In nucleotides, the CDR3 is TGTGCCGCCTCAAACAGGGAGTTGAGGGAGACCCAGTACTTC. Variable domain in full (rest from reference TRBV7-9 and TRBJ2-5): DTGVSQNPRHKITKRGQNVTFRCDPISEHNRLYWYRQTLGQGPEFLTYFQNEAQLEKSRLLSDRFSAERPKGSFSTLEIQRTEQGDSAMYLCAASNRELRETQYFGPGTRLLVL.

The rearrangement joins TRBV28 to TRBJ2-7; 10 bases match TRBD2. The CDR3 length is 16 residues. Germline CDR1 reads MDHEN; CDR2 reads SYDVKM. The trim removed 10 bases at V and 3 bases at J, leaving 15 bases unmatched. CDR3 DNA: TGTGCCATCGAGGACCTCTCTTCTAGCGGGAGCTACGAGCAGTACTTC. It is translated as CAIEDLSSSGSYEQYF.

This chain connects TRBV7-3 to TRBJ1-1; D uncertain. Germline-derived CDR1 and CDR2 are SGHTA and FQGTGA. Between the trimmed V and J ends, which lost 3 bases and 0 bases, there was a span of 17 bases. The CDR3 sequence is 17 residues long. CDR3 region: CASSLTPGLDLNTEAFF. CDR3 nucleotides: TGTGCCAGCAGCTTGACACCCGGACTGGACCTGAACACTGAAGCTTTCTTT.

On this clone itself: At the DNA level, this CDR3 is encoded by other sequences in the same sample as well. CDR3 coding DNA: TGTGCCAGCAGCGGTAGCACAGATACGCAGTATTTT. Its protein is CASSGSTDTQYF. This chain uses TRBV9 with TRBJ2-3; D is unresolved. With 3 bases removed from V and 0 bases from J, the gap between germline ends came to 2 bases. CDR3 size: 12 residues. Per germline, CDR1 SGDLS and CDR2 YYNGEE.

This chain connects TRBV6-6 to TRBJ2-3, with D possibly being TRBD2 (5 bases). Germline CDR1 MNHNY, CDR2 SVGAGI (reference sequence). The germline V and J ends were trimmed by 2 bases and 5 bases, with 17 bases remaining between them. This CDR3 region has 16 residues. Here the CDR3 reads CASSYPTEGSRDTQYF. Here the CDR3 DNA reads TGTGCCAGCAGTTACCCCACAGAGGGATCGAGAGATACGCAGTATTTT.

The V gene is TRBV11-2, the J gene TRBJ2-2; D tentatively fits TRBD1 or TRBD2 (5 bases each). This CDR3 region has 17 residues. Germline CDR1 and CDR2: SGHAT and FQNNGV. Trimming left V 4 bases short and J 2 bases short, with 17 bases between. The CDR3 loop reads CASSSGTWGINTGELFF. The CDR3 DNA sequence: TGTGCCAGCAGCTCAGGGACGTGGGGAATAAACACCGGGGAGCTGTTTTTT.

The chain uses TRBV28 and TRBJ1-5, with 7 bases that match TRBD1. Germline trimming cut 4 bases from V and 6 bases from J; bases unmatched to any gene: 9. Germline V gene lookup returns CDR1 MDHEN and CDR2 SYDVKM. The CDR3 extends over 15 amino acids. The CDR3 region is CASSSQLTGAQPQHF. The DNA for the CDR3 is TGTGCCAGCAGTTCCCAGCTAACAGGGGCTCAGCCCCAGCATTTT.

The chain couples TRBV28 to TRBJ2-7; 10 bases match TRBD2. The V segment lost 3 bases and the J segment 2 bases; nucleotides outside the gene matches: 10. The CDR3 contains 17 residues. Per germline, CDR1 MDHEN and CDR2 SYDVKM. The CDR3: CASSFLLAGEGAYEQYF. The CDR3 DNA follows: TGTGCCAGCAGTTTCCTCCTAGCGGGAGAGGGGGCCTACGAGCAGTACTTC.

This clone was seen only once. The chain recombines TRBV29-1 with TRBJ2-1; D gene ambiguous. The V gene lost 3 bases and the J gene lost 6 bases, with 12 bases spanning the gap. CDR3 length equals 13 residues. CDR1 is SQVTM, CDR2 ANQGSEA, per germline. CDR3 sequence reads: CSVELKYFNEQFF. The CDR3 nucleotides are TGCAGCGTTGAGTTAAAGTATTTCAATGAGCAGTTCTTC.

The chain couples TRBV28 to TRBJ2-5, with a possible D match to TRBD1 (6 bases). V was cut by 1 base and J by 1 base, with 13 bases left in between. Looked up from germline, CDR1 is MDHEN and CDR2 is SYDVKM. There are 16 residues in the CDR3. CDR3 bases: TGTGCCAGCAGTTTATTCACACGACAGGTCCAAGAGACCCAGTACTTC. As protein: CASSLFTRQVQETQYF.

V and J are TRBV29-1 and TRBJ2-7; TRBD1 aligns across 9 bases. The CDR3 is made up of 14 amino acids. The ends lost 6 bases at V and 6 bases at J; junction bases unmatched: 12. CDR1 SQVTM and CDR2 ANQGSEA come from the germline V gene. CDR3 region: CSVGRDRVVSEQYF. The CDR3 DNA reads TGCAGCGTGGGGCGGGACAGGGTAGTTAGCGAGCAGTACTTC.

The V and J genes are TRBV6-1 and TRBJ1-5, with D uncertain. The CDR3 has 15 amino acids. V was pared by 1 base and J by 1 base, with 8 bases between. Looked up from germline, CDR1 is MNHNS and CDR2 is SASEGT. CDR3 region: CASSEGVTSNQPQHF. The CDR3 region has the DNA TGTGCCAGCAGTGAAGGGGTGACCAGCAATCAGCCCCAGCATTTT.